This T cell receptor beta chain was captured by sequencing in a study of blood T cell repertoires in COVID-19. On the study more broadly: COVID-19 samples collected from the United States, Italy and Spain covered acute and convalescent phases. T cells, B-cell-depleted T cells, or PBMCs provided the cDNA or gDNA that served as material.

Germline V gene data show CDR1 as MNHEY and CDR2 as SVGEGT. The CDR3 length is 16 residues. The trim removed 2 bases at V and 4 bases at J, leaving 7 bases unmatched. Per the original methods: Cell counts per sample came from amplifying reference gene primers. The table came from immunoSEQ multiplex PCR; TCRdb's copy has only in-frame clones and leaves some out. V and J calls and clone size are given by that table; D and trimming were obtained from the DNA. Counted here are approximately 97,000 clones, around 85% occurring once; the ten biggest clones make up over 35%. Ten or more counts support this clone.

The chain combines TRBV6-2 or TRBV6-3 with TRBJ2-2; 7 bases match TRBD1. The specimen was peripheral blood. This TCR derives from a man at least 80 years old with acute or convalescent COVID-19. The CDR3 region is CASSYLKTGFTGELFF. In DNA, the CDR3 is TGTGCCAGCAGTTACCTTAAGACAGGGTTCACCGGGGAGCTGTTTTTT.